Below, 26 T cell receptor beta chains from the same sample are listed, as sequenced in a study of blood T cell repertoires in COVID-19. Produced via immunoSEQ multiplex PCR; TCRdb's table is partial and in-frame only. The repertoire includes about 210,000 clones, around 80% of them detected once, and around 8.7% sits in the top ten. The sample consisted of peripheral blood. These TCRs come from a woman between 50 and 59 years old with acute or convalescent COVID-19.

The rearrangement uses TRBV25-1 and TRBJ2-2, with 10 bases aligning to TRBD2. There are 14 residues in the CDR3. The germline gives CDR1 MGHDK, CDR2 SYGVNS. V shed 4 bases, J shed 6 bases, and the junction held 2 bases outside the gene matches. The CDR3 loop is CASSVGTSAGELFF. In DNA, the CDR3 is TGTGCCAGCAGTGTAGGGACTAGCGCCGGGGAGCTGTTTTTT.

The rearrangement joins TRBV28 to TRBJ2-7; D may be TRBD2 (6 bases). V was pared by 5 bases and J by 6 bases, with 14 bases between. The length of the CDR3 is 13 residues. Germline CDR1 and CDR2: MDHEN and SYDVKM. The CDR3 loop reads CASSDSGRAEQYF. CDR3 coding DNA: TGTGCCAGCAGTGATAGCGGCAGGGCCGAGCAGTACTTC.

The V call is TRBV28, the J call TRBJ1-2; 8 bases align to TRBD1. The germline gives CDR1 MDHEN, CDR2 SYDVKM. J gave up 6 bases and V 4 bases, and 16 bases lay outside the gene matches. The CDR3 runs to 17 residues. CDR3 bases: TGTGCCAGCAGTTCTGGACAGGGTATCAGTCGTCGCGATGGCTACACCTTC. Its protein product is CASSSGQGISRRDGYTF.

The J gene is TRBJ2-1, the V gene TRBV18; D possibly corresponds to TRBD1 (5 bases). Trimming removed 3 bases at V and 1 base at J, with 16 bases between. Germline V gene sequence: CDR1 KGHSH, CDR2 LQKENI. The CDR3 totals 17 residues. The CDR3 region has the DNA TGTGCCAGCTCACCCCTTGAGGACATGGGTTCCTACAATGAGCAGTTCTTC. Translating gives CASSPLEDMGSYNEQFF.

This chain uses TRBV13 with TRBJ1-2; 7 positions match TRBD1. CDR3 size: 13 residues. Germline lookup yields CDR1 PRHDT and CDR2 FYEKMQ (reference sequence). V lost 5 bases to trimming and J lost 4 bases; unmatched junction nucleotides: 4. Written as DNA, the CDR3 is TGTGCCAGCAGCCAGGACAGGCTCTATGGCTACACCTTC. This encodes CASSQDRLYGYTF.

The V call is TRBV14, the J call TRBJ1-1; no clear D gene. This CDR3 is built from 17 residues. Trimming removed 0 bases from V and 3 bases from J, with 17 bases in between. The germline V gene encodes CDR1 SGHDN and CDR2 FVKESK. CDR3 coding DNA: TGTGCCAGCAGCCAAGAGGGGAGAGGGTCGTGGCACACTGAAGCTTTCTTT. It yields the protein CASSQEGRGSWHTEAFF.

The chain combines TRBV28 with TRBJ1-2; D call uncertain. Germline CDR1 and CDR2: MDHEN and SYDVKM. Trimming took 4 bases from V and 7 from J, leaving 13 bases between them. The CDR3 is 13 amino acids. The CDR3 DNA is TGTGCCAGCAGTTGGGAGGGCGCGCTTGGCTACACCTTC. Encoded protein: CASSWEGALGYTF.

Remarks on this clone: At one end the junction does not follow the germline gene, possibly because of a read error. The rearrangement links TRBV19 to TRBJ1-1; tentatively, D is TRBD1 (5 bases). The CDR3 runs 13 residues. From germline, CDR1 is LNHDA and CDR2 SQIVND (reference sequence). CDR3 DNA sequence: TGCGCTTCAAATCAGGGATCGAACACTGAAGCTTTCTTT. It yields the protein CASNQGSNTEAFF.

The rearrangement uses TRBV28 and TRBJ2-6; D gene uncertain. CDR1 MDHEN and CDR2 SYDVKM come from the germline V gene. This CDR3 is 15 amino acids long. Trimming pared 7 bases from V and 0 bases from J, leaving 10 bases between. The CDR3 protein is CASTSYGSGANVLTF. As DNA, the CDR3 is TGTGCCAGCACCTCCTACGGCTCTGGGGCCAACGTCCTGACTTTC.

V and J are TRBV7-8 and TRBJ1-4; TRBD1 agrees at 7 bases. The ends lost 7 bases at V and 4 bases at J; junction bases unmatched: 9. The germline V gene has CDR1 SGHVS and CDR2 FQNEAQ. The CDR3 is made up of 15 amino acids. The CDR3 coding sequence is TGTGCCAGCACGACTCAGGGGGGATTTAATGAAAAACTGTTTTTT. Amino acid sequence: CASTTQGGFNEKLFF.

V and J are TRBV6-5 and TRBJ1-2; 7 positions agree with TRBD1. Germline CDR1 reads MNHEY; CDR2 reads SVGAGI. The CDR3 totals 13 residues. V lost 8 bases to trimming and J lost 11 bases; unmatched junction nucleotides: 14. The chain's CDR3 is CASGPTGTERYTF. The CDR3 nucleotides are TGTGCCAGCGGTCCGACAGGGACCGAACGTTACACCTTC.

The gene calls are TRBV7-2 and TRBJ1-5; D is undetermined. Germline V gene sequence: CDR1 SGHTA, CDR2 FQGNSA. The CDR3 contains 17 residues. V was pared by 6 bases and J by 1 base, with 19 bases between. The CDR3 protein is CASSPIPPGRSNQPQHF. CDR3 in DNA: TGTGCCAGCAGTCCAATCCCCCCAGGTAGAAGCAATCAGCCCCAGCATTTT.

J is TRBJ2-3 and V is TRBV6-5; 13 bases are a match to TRBD2. V was clipped by 11 bases and J by 5 bases; unmatched bases: 4. CDR1 is MNHEY, CDR2 SVGAGI, per germline. The CDR3 spans 13 residues. The CDR3 DNA follows: TGTGCCGTTCGGACTAGCGGGAGAGATACGCAGTATTTT. Translated: CAVRTSGRDTQYF.

This sequence joins TRBV7-7 and TRBJ2-3, with unresolved D. Germline V CDR1 and CDR2: SSHAT, FNYEAQ (reference sequence). Trimming removed 5 bases at V and 1 base at J, with 16 bases between. The CDR3 contains 16 residues. The chain's CDR3 is CASSPTKTRGTDTQYF. In nucleotides, the CDR3 is TGTGCCAGCAGCCCAACCAAGACAAGAGGCACAGATACGCAGTATTTT.

The chain is built from TRBV5-5 and TRBJ1-5; 9 nucleotides align to TRBD1. CDR3 length: 17 residues. CDR1 is SGHKS and CDR2 is YYEKEE in the germline V gene (reference sequence). J lost 9 bases, V lost 0 bases, and 13 bases had no gene match. The CDR3 reads CASSLDFGTGQVGPQHF. The DNA of the CDR3 is TGTGCCAGCAGCTTGGATTTCGGGACAGGGCAGGTCGGGCCCCAGCATTTT.

This chain uses TRBV3-1 (or the pseudogene TRBV3-2) with TRBJ2-1; D is perhaps TRBD1 (6 bases). CDR1 LGHDT and CDR2 YNNKEL come from the germline V gene (reference sequence). The CDR3 has 15 amino acids. Trimming cost V 4 bases and J 12 bases, with 22 bases left between them. The CDR3 bases are TGTGCCAGCAGCCCCGGGACAAATTACCACAGTAGGCAGTTCTTC. This codes for CASSPGTNYHSRQFF.

This sequence joins TRBV6-5 and TRBJ2-1, with TRBD1 matching 9 bases. The germline CDR1 and CDR2 sequences are MNHEY and SVGAGI. This CDR3 spans 15 amino acids. V gave up 7 bases and J gave up 7 bases; unmatched junction bases: 11. CDR3 loop: CASTWDRELGNEQFF. The CDR3 nucleotides read TGTGCCAGCACCTGGGACAGGGAATTAGGGAATGAGCAGTTCTTC.

The rearrangement uses TRBV7-2 and TRBJ2-1; D might be TRBD2 (5 bases). The germline V gene encodes CDR1 SGHTA and CDR2 FQGNSA. The germline V and J ends were trimmed by 5 bases and 7 bases, with 12 bases remaining between them. The CDR3 covers 13 residues. CDR3 amino acids: CASSPRTLNEQFF. The DNA for the CDR3 is TGTGCCAGCAGCCCCAGGACTCTTAATGAGCAGTTCTTC.

This clone was found a few times. The chain links TRBV5-1 to TRBJ1-3; the D gene is possibly TRBD1 (5 bases). This CDR3 spans 19 amino acids. The V end was cut by 5 bases, the J end by 2 bases, with 26 bases between. Per germline, CDR1 SGHRS and CDR2 YFSETQ. CDR3: CASSQAISVRGLTGNTIYF. Here the CDR3 DNA reads TGCGCCAGCAGTCAGGCCATTTCGGTGCGGGGGTTAACTGGAAACACCATATATTTT.

The chain is built from TRBV6-5 and TRBJ2-1, with D possibly matching TRBD2 (5 bases). Per the germline V gene, CDR1 is MNHEY and CDR2 is SVGAGI. Trimming shortened V by 8 bases and J by 1 base, and 15 bases separated the two germline ends. The length of the CDR3 is 15 residues. CDR3 region: CASLPAGWSYNEQFF. Written as DNA, the CDR3 is TGTGCCAGCCTCCCCGCGGGTTGGTCCTACAATGAGCAGTTCTTC.

The chain combines TRBV6-5 with TRBJ2-1; possible D gene TRBD2, 6 bases. Germline CDR1 is MNHEY and CDR2 is SVGAGI. The V gene lost 8 bases and the J gene lost 0 bases, with 14 bases spanning the gap. The CDR3 contains 15 residues. The CDR3 DNA reads TGTGCCAGCCAGGGCGGGGCCAGCTCCTACAATGAGCAGTTCTTC. Translated: CASQGGASSYNEQFF.

A few counts support this clone. J is TRBJ2-2 and V is TRBV24-1, with 10 bases matching TRBD1. Trimming took 5 bases from V and 4 from J; bases not matched to a gene: 3. Germline V gene lookup returns CDR1 KGHDR and CDR2 SFDVKD. The CDR3 covers 15 residues. The CDR3 is CATSGQGAGTGELFF. The CDR3 coding sequence is TGTGCCACCAGTGGACAGGGGGCGGGCACCGGGGAGCTGTTTTTT.

The chain has TRBV3-1 (or the pseudogene TRBV3-2) and TRBJ1-1, with 7 bases aligning to TRBD1. This CDR3 spans 15 amino acids. In germline, CDR1 is LGHDT, CDR2 YNNKEL (reference sequence). V was clipped by 4 bases and J by 4 bases; unmatched bases: 9. The CDR3 here is CASSPEGARGTEAFF. CDR3 bases: TGTGCCAGCAGCCCAGAGGGGGCCCGGGGCACTGAAGCTTTCTTT.

The chain couples TRBV5-1 to TRBJ2-7; no clear D. V lost 1 base and J 5 bases, leaving 13 bases between the germline ends. This CDR3 is built from 14 residues. Germline lookup yields CDR1 SGHRS and CDR2 YFSETQ. The CDR3 reads CASSLFLPMDEQYF. CDR3 coding DNA: TGCGCCAGCAGCTTGTTCCTACCGATGGACGAGCAGTACTTC.

The rearrangement joins TRBV7-2 to TRBJ2-4; a weak D match, TRBD2 (5 bases). Germline V gene data show CDR1 as SGHTA and CDR2 as FQGNSA. CDR3 length equals 14 residues. V was pared by 1 base and J by 8 bases, with 12 bases between. Here the CDR3 reads CASSLVGPRDIQYF. The DNA for the CDR3 is TGTGCCAGCAGCTTAGTGGGTCCGAGGGACATTCAGTACTTC.

In this sample, this clone turned up once. The chain uses TRBV18 and TRBJ2-2; 7 bases fit TRBD1. The CDR3 has 15 amino acids. The germline gives CDR1 KGHSH, CDR2 LQKENI. With 8 bases clipped from V and 2 bases from J, the junction kept 8 bases outside the gene matches. CDR3 coding DNA: TGTGCCAGCGCAACTCGGGACAGAAACACCGGGGAGCTGTTTTTT. Its protein product is CASATRDRNTGELFF.